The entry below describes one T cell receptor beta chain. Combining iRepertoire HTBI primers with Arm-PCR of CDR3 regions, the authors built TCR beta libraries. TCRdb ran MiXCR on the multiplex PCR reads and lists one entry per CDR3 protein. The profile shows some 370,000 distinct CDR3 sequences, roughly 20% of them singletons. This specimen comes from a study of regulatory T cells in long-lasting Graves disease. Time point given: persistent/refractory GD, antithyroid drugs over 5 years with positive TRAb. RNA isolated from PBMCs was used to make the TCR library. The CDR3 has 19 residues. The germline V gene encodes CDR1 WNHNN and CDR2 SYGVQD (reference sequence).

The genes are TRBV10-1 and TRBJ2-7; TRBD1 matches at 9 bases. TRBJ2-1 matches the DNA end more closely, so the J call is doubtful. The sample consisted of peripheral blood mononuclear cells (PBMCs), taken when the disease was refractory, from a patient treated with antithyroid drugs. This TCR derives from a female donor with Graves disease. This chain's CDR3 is CASSSGDRVLTPGYNEQFF. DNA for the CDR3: TGCGCCAGCAGTTCAGGGGACAGGGTACTGACCCCCGGTTACAATGAGCAGTTCTTC.